This T cell receptor (beta chain) emerged from a study of OX40 agonist ivuxolimab in advanced cancers. Overall study: Three patients got partial responses; one had hepatocellular carcinoma and two had cutaneous melanoma.

This CDR3 has 15 amino acids. The germline CDR1 and CDR2 sequences are SGHDT and YYEEEE. Trimming removed 4 bases at V and 3 bases at J, with 13 bases between. Sequenced by immunoSEQ multiplex PCR; TCRdb stores in-frame clones only, minus some. The sample shows tens of thousands of clones, approximately 88% of them seen only once. The sequence derives from an adult with an advanced solid tumor such as melanoma, head and neck, liver or kidney cancer. The source material was CD4+ or CD8+ T cells sorted from blood, sampled in a trial of the OX40 agonist ivuxolimab. The chain is built from TRBV5-6 and TRBJ2-2, with D maybe TRBD1 (6 bases). Here the CDR3 reads CASSPGAGDTGELFF. The CDR3 DNA sequence: TGTGCCAGCAGCCCAGGGGCAGGCGACACCGGGGAGCTGTTTTTT.